The source of this T cell receptor (beta chain) is a study of T-cell reconstitution after alpha-beta-depleted transplantation in children. Study-wide findings and caveats: When one year had passed after transplant, most T-cell counts and diversity came from newly produced T cells. Recipient T cells and thymic progenitors that survived gave rise to the high TCRbeta diversity observed at day 60 in some patients. By about two months after transplant, alpha-beta T cells reportedly arose from several hundred graft clones that had expanded.

At least ten counts were recorded for this clonotype. Its antigen is unidentified. V lost 6 bases, J lost 2 bases, and 17 bases lay in between. This CDR3 contains 15 residues. The TCRbeta library was prepared with unique molecular identifiers. TCRdb itself ran the PCR reads through MiXCR, one entry per CDR3 protein. The data contain some 220,000 distinct CDR3 sequences, approximately 10% of them seen just once; the ten biggest clones take up over 25%. The clonotype comes from a child under three years old with acute myeloid leukemia, due to receive a stem cell transplant. The rearrangement joins TRBV12-3 or TRBV12-4 to TRBJ2-7; D not certain. The material sequenced was PBMCs, taken before TCRalphabeta/CD19-depleted stem cell transplant. This CDR3 is CASSVGDAITYEQYF. The CDR3 nucleotides are TGTGCCAGCAGCGTGGGTGACGCGATTACCTACGAGCAGTACTTC.